Following are 27 T cell receptor beta chains from one sample sequenced in a study of T-cell reconstitution after alpha-beta-depleted transplantation in children. Using unique molecular identifiers, the investigators prepared the TCRbeta library. TCRdb itself ran the PCR reads through MiXCR, one entry per CDR3 protein. The repertoire holds about 58,000 distinct CDR3 sequences, with roughly 45% as singletons. The starting material was PBMCs, mostly from graft donor cells, obtained 360 days after TCRalphabeta/CD19-depleted stem cell transplant. The receptors here all came from a male patient between 5 and 17 years old who had a stem cell transplant for acute lymphoblastic leukemia, so the T cells may come from the graft donor.

The rearrangement links TRBV29-1 to TRBJ2-5; TRBD1 or TRBD2 may be the D gene (5 bases each). The CDR3 extends over 14 amino acids. With 0 bases removed from V and 3 bases from J, the gap between germline ends came to 11 bases. Germline V gene sequence: CDR1 SQVTM, CDR2 ANQGSEA. DNA of the CDR3: TGCAGCGTTGAAGATCACGAGGGGAAAGAGACCCAGTACTTC. Its protein product is CSVEDHEGKETQYF.

This clonotype was seen just once. This rearrangement joins TRBV19 to TRBJ2-7; a possible D gene is TRBD1 (6 bases). Per germline, CDR1 LNHDA and CDR2 SQIVND (reference sequence). The CDR3 has 13 residues. V lost 4 bases to trimming and J lost 2 bases, with 9 bases between them. For the CDR3, the DNA is TGTGCCAGTAGTACGGGACATGCCTACGAGCAGTACTTC. Translated, it gives CASSTGHAYEQYF.

This clonotype occurred a few times. This sequence joins TRBV5-1 and TRBJ1-2, with 7 bases fitting TRBD1. This CDR3 spans 15 amino acids. Germline CDR1 is SGHRS and CDR2 is YFSETQ. V lost 0 bases, J lost 3 bases, and 5 bases stayed unmatched. The CDR3 nucleotides are TGCGCCAGCAGCTTGGGACAGGGTTTGGACTATGGCTACACCTTC. Translated: CASSLGQGLDYGYTF.

The chain recombines TRBV4-1 with TRBJ2-7, with 10 bases fitting TRBD2. Trimming cost V 0 bases and J 2 bases; bases outside gene matches: 13. The CDR3 has 19 amino acids. Looked up from germline, CDR1 is MGHRA and CDR2 is YSYEKL. The CDR3 loop is CASSQDELAGEPLAYEQYF. CDR3 DNA sequence: TGCGCCAGCAGCCAAGATGAGCTAGCGGGAGAACCTCTCGCCTACGAGCAGTACTTC.

This chain uses TRBV19 with TRBJ1-2; TRBD1 matches 7 bases. Per the germline V gene, CDR1 is LNHDA and CDR2 is SQIVND (reference sequence). V dropped 6 bases and J dropped 7; count of bases not matched to a gene: 11. The CDR3 totals 14 residues. As DNA, the CDR3 is TGTGCCAGTAGACCTGGCGACAGGGCTGCTGGCTACACCTTC. Translating gives CASRPGDRAAGYTF. Supplemented by reference TRBV19 and TRBJ1-2, the full variable domain reads DGGITQSPKYLFRKEGQNVTLSCEQNLNHDAMYWYRQDPGQGLRLIYYSQIVNDFQKGDIAEGYSVSREKKESFPLTVTSAQKNPTAFYLCASRPGDRAAGYTFGSGTRLTVV.

The genes are TRBV3-1 and TRBJ2-1; a possible D gene is TRBD2 (6 bases). Trimming cost V 3 bases and J 7 bases, with 10 bases left between them. CDR3 length: 13 amino acids. From germline, CDR1 is LGHDT and CDR2 YNNKEL (reference sequence). CDR3 amino acids: CASSQDYRNEQFF. For the CDR3, the DNA is TGTGCCAGCAGCCAGGACTATAGGAATGAGCAGTTCTTC.

This clonotype was seen a few times. This sequence joins TRBV10-3 and TRBJ1-2; D unresolved. Germline V gene lookup returns CDR1 ENHRY and CDR2 SYGVKD. With 0 bases removed from V and 8 bases from J, the gap between germline ends came to 4 bases. The CDR3 loop spans 11 amino acids. CDR3 in DNA: TGTGCCATCAGTGAGTCGGGCGGCTACACCTTC. Amino acid sequence: CAISESGGYTF.

V gene TRBV11-2 combines with J gene TRBJ1-2; the D gene is possibly TRBD1 (6 bases). The CDR3 is 14 residues long. Trimming shortened V by 2 bases and J by 3 bases, and 10 bases separated the two germline ends. CDR1 and CDR2 from the germline V gene are SGHAT and FQNNGV. CDR3 coding DNA: TGTGCCAGCAGCTTACAACAGGGTTACTATGGCTACACCTTC. It codes for CASSLQQGYYGYTF.

The chain carries TRBV5-1 and TRBJ2-1; TRBD2 aligns across 12 bases. J lost 14 bases, V lost 0 bases, and 9 bases had no gene match. From germline, CDR1 is SGHRS and CDR2 YFSETQ. The CDR3 is made up of 15 amino acids. The CDR3 sequence is CASSLGGLAGRSEFF. CDR3 DNA: TGCGCCAGCAGCTTGGGAGGACTAGCGGGGCGTAGCGAGTTCTTC.

This chain links TRBV15 with TRBJ1-1; possibly TRBD1 for D (6 bases). V dropped 5 bases and J dropped 0 bases, with 10 bases sitting between them. The CDR3 runs 14 residues. Per the germline V gene, CDR1 is LNHNV and CDR2 is YYDKDF (reference sequence). DNA of the CDR3: TGTGCCACCAGCCTCACAGGGATGAACACTGAAGCTTTCTTT. Its protein product is CATSLTGMNTEAFF. Looking up the rest from reference TRBV15 and TRBJ1-1 gives the full variable domain: DAMVIQNPRYQVTQFGKPVTLSCSQTLNHNVMYWYQQKSSQAPKLLFHYYDKDFNNEADTPDNFQSRRPNTSFCFLDIRSPGLGDTAMYLCATSLTGMNTEAFFGQGTRLTVV.

This clonotype has only a few counts. The chain recombines TRBV29-1 with TRBJ2-3; perhaps TRBD2 as D (5 bases). Germline V gene sequence: CDR1 SQVTM, CDR2 ANQGSEA. The V end was cut by 4 bases, the J end by 0 bases, with 8 bases between. This CDR3 is 13 amino acids long. In nucleotides, the CDR3 is TGCAGCGTTGGGGAGACTAGCACAGATACGCAGTATTTT. It is translated as CSVGETSTDTQYF.

The V gene is TRBV12-3 or TRBV12-4, the J gene TRBJ1-1, with a possible D match to TRBD1 (5 bases). Between the trimmed V and J ends, which lost 9 bases and 5 bases, there was a span of 25 bases. There are 16 residues in the CDR3. The CDR3 DNA is TGTGCCAGTAACCCTGCCCCGGGACTGCCTGAGACTGAAGCTTTCTTT. Translation: CASNPAPGLPETEAFF.

This sequence joins TRBV6-2 or TRBV6-3 and TRBJ2-2, with D uncertain. Germline CDR1 is MNHEY and CDR2 is SVGEGT. Trimming took off 6 bases at V and 2 bases at J, with 7 bases between the two ends. The CDR3 contains 13 residues. As DNA, the CDR3 is TGTGCCAGCAGCCCGTTTAACACCGGGGAGCTGTTTTTT. Its translation is CASSPFNTGELFF.

The J gene is TRBJ1-5, the V gene TRBV28, with D perhaps TRBD1 (5 bases). The CDR3 totals 16 residues. The germline gives CDR1 MDHEN, CDR2 SYDVKM. Trimming removed 2 bases from V and 0 bases from J, with 11 bases in between. CDR3 loop: CASSLGGTVSNQPQHF. The CDR3 nucleotides are TGTGCCAGCAGTTTAGGGGGGACTGTTAGCAATCAGCCCCAGCATTTT.

The chain is built from TRBV10-3 and TRBJ2-2; TRBD2 matches at 7 bases. With 0 bases clipped from V and 7 bases from J, the junction kept 5 bases outside the gene matches. The CDR3 consists of 15 residues. Germline lookup yields CDR1 ENHRY and CDR2 SYGVKD. The CDR3, as DNA: TGTGCCATCAGTGAGTCGACTAGCTGGGTCGGGGAGCTGTTTTTT. This gives the protein CAISESTSWVGELFF.

The V call is TRBV12-3 or TRBV12-4, the J call TRBJ1-5; 7 bases are shared with TRBD1. The V and J ends lost 5 bases and 5 bases, in that order; junction bases with no gene match: 12. CDR3 size: 16 residues. CDR3 bases: TGTGCCAGCAGTACCCGGACAGGAAGGGTCTATCAGCCCCAGCATTTT. This codes for CASSTRTGRVYQPQHF.

V gene TRBV20-1 combines with J gene TRBJ2-1; a weak D match, TRBD2 (6 bases). Trimming left V 6 bases short and J 0 bases short, with 21 bases between. This CDR3 region has 17 residues. The germline gives CDR1 DFQATT, CDR2 SNEGSKA (reference sequence). CDR3 in DNA: TGCAGTGCCCCCTCCGGGCTAGCGATGAGCTCCTACAATGAGCAGTTCTTC. Amino acid sequence: CSAPSGLAMSSYNEQFF.

The chain couples TRBV9 to TRBJ2-7; 8 bases align to TRBD1. The V gene's germline CDR1 is SGDLS and CDR2 YYNGEE. Unmatched junction bases numbered 2, after V lost 3 bases and J lost 3 bases. The CDR3 spans 13 residues. In DNA, the CDR3 is TGTGCCAGCAGCGACGGACAGGGCTACGAGCAGTACTTC. Encoded protein: CASSDGQGYEQYF.

The chain employs TRBV7-7 and TRBJ2-1, with 10 nucleotides matching TRBD1. The CDR3 is 16 amino acids. CDR1 is SSHAT, CDR2 FNYEAQ, per germline (reference sequence). The J segment lost 3 bases and the V segment lost 5 bases, leaving 7 bases of the junction unmatched. The CDR3 sequence: CASSPYRTGGYNEQFF. The CDR3 nucleotides are TGTGCCAGCAGCCCTTATCGGACAGGGGGCTACAATGAGCAGTTCTTC.

The V call is TRBV9, the J call TRBJ1-1; 8 bases agree with TRBD1. Germline V gene data show CDR1 as SGDLS and CDR2 as YYNGEE. The J segment lost 8 bases and the V segment lost 0 bases, leaving 3 bases of the junction unmatched. CDR3 length: 13 amino acids. The CDR3: CASSVVGQGEAFF. CDR3 in DNA: TGTGCCAGCAGCGTAGTAGGACAGGGAGAAGCTTTCTTT.

This chain connects TRBV29-1 to TRBJ1-1; no reliable D call. Germline CDR1 SQVTM, CDR2 ANQGSEA. Trimming took off 6 bases at V and 9 bases at J, with 11 bases between the two ends. The CDR3 contains 10 residues. Written as DNA, the CDR3 is TGCAGCGTCGAGATCGTCCAAGCTTTCTTT. Translated, it gives CSVEIVQAFF.

V and J are TRBV5-1 and TRBJ2-3; D possibly corresponds to TRBD1 (5 bases). Trimming cost V 0 bases and J 3 bases, with 8 bases left between them. Germline V gene lookup returns CDR1 SGHRS and CDR2 YFSETQ. The CDR3 runs 14 residues. The DNA of the CDR3 is TGCGCCAGCAGCTTGGGGGCAGGGACAGATACGCAGTATTTT. It codes for CASSLGAGTDTQYF.

The V and J genes are TRBV27 and TRBJ2-1; D may be TRBD2 (6 bases). V was clipped by 3 bases and J by 7 bases, with 19 bases between them. This CDR3 comprises 16 residues. The germline V gene encodes CDR1 MNHEY and CDR2 SMNVEV (reference sequence). CDR3 nucleotide sequence: TGTGCCAGCAGTTTGTACGGAGGGGACGTCTCTAATGAGCAGTTCTTC. Residues: CASSLYGGDVSNEQFF.

V and J are TRBV28 and TRBJ1-5, with 8 bases aligning to TRBD1. There are 20 residues in the CDR3. Germline CDR1 MDHEN, CDR2 SYDVKM. V was pared by 1 base and J by 7 bases, with 21 bases of the junction left unmatched. The CDR3 bases are TGTGCCAGCAGTTTATTCGGCGTTGTTGGACAGGGTAGTAGCGAGCAGCCCCAGCATTTT. It translates to CASSLFGVVGQGSSEQPQHF.

This chain connects TRBV5-1 to TRBJ2-3; 7 bases are a match to TRBD1. In germline, CDR1 is SGHRS, CDR2 YFSETQ. V gave up 4 bases and J gave up 2 bases; unmatched junction bases: 13. This CDR3 contains 17 residues. In DNA, the CDR3 is TGCGCCAGCAGCCCGCTGAAAGACAGGGCTTCCACAGATACGCAGTATTTT. Amino acid sequence: CASSPLKDRASTDTQYF.

The CDR3 spells CASSQDGTGGREKLFF. The DNA for the CDR3 is TGCGCCAGCAGCCAAGATGGGACAGGAGGGCGTGAAAAACTGTTTTTT. J is TRBJ1-4 and V is TRBV4-3, with 8 nucleotides matching TRBD1. Trimming removed 0 bases from V and 7 bases from J; junction bases left unmatched: 7. Looked up from germline, CDR1 is LGHNA and CDR2 is YSLEER. This CDR3 region has 16 residues.

This chain joins TRBV12-3 or TRBV12-4 and TRBJ2-6, with TRBD1 identical over 8 bases. J was trimmed by 0 bases and V by 4 bases; bases with no gene match: 8. The CDR3 is made up of 18 amino acids. The CDR3 loop is CASSSPGQDRSGANVLTF. CDR3 nucleotide sequence: TGTGCCAGCAGTTCTCCGGGACAGGACCGCTCTGGGGCCAACGTCCTGACTTTC.